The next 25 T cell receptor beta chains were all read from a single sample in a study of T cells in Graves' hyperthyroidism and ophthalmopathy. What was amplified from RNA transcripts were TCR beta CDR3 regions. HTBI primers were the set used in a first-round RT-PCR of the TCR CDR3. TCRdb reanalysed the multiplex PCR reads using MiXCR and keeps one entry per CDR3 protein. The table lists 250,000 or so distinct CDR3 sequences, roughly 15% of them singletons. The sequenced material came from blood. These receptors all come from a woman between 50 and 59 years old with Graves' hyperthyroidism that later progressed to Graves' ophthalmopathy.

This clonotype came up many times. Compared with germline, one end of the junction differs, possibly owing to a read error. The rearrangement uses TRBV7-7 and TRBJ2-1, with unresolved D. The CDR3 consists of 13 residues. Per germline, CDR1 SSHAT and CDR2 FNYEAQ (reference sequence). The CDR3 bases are TGTGCTAGCAGCTTAGGGCAGGAAGAAGAGCAGTTCTTC. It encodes CASSLGQEEEQFF.

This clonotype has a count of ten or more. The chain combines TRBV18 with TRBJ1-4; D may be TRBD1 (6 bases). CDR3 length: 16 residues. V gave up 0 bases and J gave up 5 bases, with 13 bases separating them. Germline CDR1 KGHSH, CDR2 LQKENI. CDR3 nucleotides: TGTGCCAGCTCACCACCGCGGGGGGCAGGCAATGAAAAACTGTTTTTT. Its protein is CASSPPRGAGNEKLFF.

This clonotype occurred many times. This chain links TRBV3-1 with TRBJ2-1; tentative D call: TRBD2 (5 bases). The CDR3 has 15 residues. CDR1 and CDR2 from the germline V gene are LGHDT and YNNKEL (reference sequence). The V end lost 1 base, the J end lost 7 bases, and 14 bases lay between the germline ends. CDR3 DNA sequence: TGTGCCAGCAGCCAAGTGAGGGTAGCACGGAATGAGCAGTTCTTC. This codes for CASSQVRVARNEQFF.

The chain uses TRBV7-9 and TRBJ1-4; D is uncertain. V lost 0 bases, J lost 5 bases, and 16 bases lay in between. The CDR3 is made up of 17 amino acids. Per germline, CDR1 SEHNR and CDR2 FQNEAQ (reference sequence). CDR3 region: CASSLAKVSWENEKLFF. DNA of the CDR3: TGTGCCAGCAGCTTAGCGAAGGTCTCCTGGGAGAATGAAAAACTGTTTTTT. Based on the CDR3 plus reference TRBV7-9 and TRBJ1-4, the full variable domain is DTGVSQNPRHKITKRGQNVTFRCDPISEHNRLYWYRQTLGQGPEFLTYFQNEAQLEKSRLLSDRFSAERPKGSFSTLEIQRTEQGDSAMYLCASSLAKVSWENEKLFFGSGTQLSVL.

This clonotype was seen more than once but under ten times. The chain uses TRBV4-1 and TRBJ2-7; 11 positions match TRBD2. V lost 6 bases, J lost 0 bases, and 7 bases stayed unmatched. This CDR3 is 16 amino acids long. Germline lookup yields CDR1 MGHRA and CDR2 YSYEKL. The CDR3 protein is CASSVGLAGLSYEQYF. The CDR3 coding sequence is TGCGCCAGCAGTGTAGGACTAGCGGGCCTCTCCTACGAGCAGTACTTC.

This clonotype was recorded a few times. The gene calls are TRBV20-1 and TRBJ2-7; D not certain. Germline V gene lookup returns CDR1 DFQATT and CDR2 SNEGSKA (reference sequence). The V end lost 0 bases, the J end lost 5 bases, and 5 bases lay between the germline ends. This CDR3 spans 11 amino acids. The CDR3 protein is CSARDLHEQYF. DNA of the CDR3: TGCAGTGCTAGAGATCTTCACGAGCAGTACTTC.

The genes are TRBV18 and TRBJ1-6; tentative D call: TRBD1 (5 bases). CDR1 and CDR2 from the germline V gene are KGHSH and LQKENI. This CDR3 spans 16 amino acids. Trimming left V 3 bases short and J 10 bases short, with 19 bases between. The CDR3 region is CASSPDQGSIGSPLHF. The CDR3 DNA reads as TGTGCCAGCTCACCTGATCAGGGATCGATAGGATCACCCCTCCACTTT.

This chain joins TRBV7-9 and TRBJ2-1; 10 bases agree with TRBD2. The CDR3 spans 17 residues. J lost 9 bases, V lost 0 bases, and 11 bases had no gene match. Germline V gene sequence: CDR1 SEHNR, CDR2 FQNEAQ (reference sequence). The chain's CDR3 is CASSLAGGLAGEREQFF. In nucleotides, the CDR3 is TGTGCCAGCAGCTTAGCGGGGGGGCTAGCGGGAGAACGTGAGCAGTTCTTC.

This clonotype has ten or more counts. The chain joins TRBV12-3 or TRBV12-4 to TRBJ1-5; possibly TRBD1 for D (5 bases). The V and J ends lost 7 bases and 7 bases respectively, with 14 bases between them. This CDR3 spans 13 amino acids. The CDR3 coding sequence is TGTGCCAGCAACCGAGGGGTAGAACAGCCCCAGCATTTT. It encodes CASNRGVEQPQHF.

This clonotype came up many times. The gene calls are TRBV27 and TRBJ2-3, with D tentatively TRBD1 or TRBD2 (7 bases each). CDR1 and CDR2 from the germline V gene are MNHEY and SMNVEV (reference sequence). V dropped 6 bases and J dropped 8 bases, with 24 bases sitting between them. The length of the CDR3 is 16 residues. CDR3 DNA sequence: TGTGCCAGCAGCCGTCTGAGCGGGACAGCCCCGAGTACGCAGTATTTT. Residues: CASSRLSGTAPSTQYF.

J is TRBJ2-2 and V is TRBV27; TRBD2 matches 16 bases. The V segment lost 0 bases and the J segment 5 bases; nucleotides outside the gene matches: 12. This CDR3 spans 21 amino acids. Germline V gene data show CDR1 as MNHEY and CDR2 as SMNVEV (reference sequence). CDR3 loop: CASSLSPLGLAGGDGTGELFF. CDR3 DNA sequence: TGTGCCAGCAGTTTATCCCCCTTGGGACTAGCGGGAGGGGATGGGACCGGGGAGCTGTTTTTT.

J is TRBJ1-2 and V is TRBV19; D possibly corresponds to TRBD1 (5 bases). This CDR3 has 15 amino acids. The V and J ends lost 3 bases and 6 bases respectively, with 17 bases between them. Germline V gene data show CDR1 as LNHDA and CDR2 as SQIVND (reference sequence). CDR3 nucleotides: TGTGCCAGTAGTATCCCTCTGAGGTCCAGGGATGGCTACACCTTC. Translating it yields CASSIPLRSRDGYTF. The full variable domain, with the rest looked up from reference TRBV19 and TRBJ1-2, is DGGITQSPKYLFRKEGQNVTLSCEQNLNHDAMYWYRQDPGQGLRLIYYSQIVNDFQKGDIAEGYSVSREKKESFPLTVTSAQKNPTAFYLCASSIPLRSRDGYTFGSGTRLTVV.

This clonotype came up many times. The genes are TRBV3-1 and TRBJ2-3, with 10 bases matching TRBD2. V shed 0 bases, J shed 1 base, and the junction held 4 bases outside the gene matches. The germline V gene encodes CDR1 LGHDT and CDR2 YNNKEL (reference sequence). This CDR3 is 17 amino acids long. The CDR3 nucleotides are TGTGCCAGCAGCCAAGATAGAAGCGGGAGGGGCACAGATACGCAGTATTTT. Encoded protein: CASSQDRSGRGTDTQYF.

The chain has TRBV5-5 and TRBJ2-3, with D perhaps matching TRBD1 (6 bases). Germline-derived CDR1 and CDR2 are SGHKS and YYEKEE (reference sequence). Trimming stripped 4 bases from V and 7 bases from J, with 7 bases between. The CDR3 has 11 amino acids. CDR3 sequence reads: CASSQGHTQYF. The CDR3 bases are TGTGCCAGCAGCCAGGGGCATACGCAGTATTTT.

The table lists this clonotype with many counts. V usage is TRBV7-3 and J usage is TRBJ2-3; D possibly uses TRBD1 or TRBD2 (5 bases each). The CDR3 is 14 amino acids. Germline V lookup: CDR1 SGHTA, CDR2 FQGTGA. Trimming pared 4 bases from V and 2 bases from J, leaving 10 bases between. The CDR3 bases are TGTGCCAGCAGCTCCCGGGACCCCACAGATACGCAGTATTTT. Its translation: CASSSRDPTDTQYF. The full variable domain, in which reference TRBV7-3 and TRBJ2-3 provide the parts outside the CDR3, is GAGVSQTPSNKVTEKGKYVELRCDPISGHTALYWYRQSLGQGPEFLIYFQGTGAADDSGLPNDRFFAVRPEGSVSTLKIQRTERGDSAVYLCASSSRDPTDTQYFGPGTRLTVL.

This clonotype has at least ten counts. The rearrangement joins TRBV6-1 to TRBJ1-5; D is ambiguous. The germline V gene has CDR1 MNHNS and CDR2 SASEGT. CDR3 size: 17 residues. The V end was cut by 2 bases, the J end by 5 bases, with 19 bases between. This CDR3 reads CASSELGLPRRHQPQHF. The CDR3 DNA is TGTGCCAGCAGTGAACTCGGCCTTCCAAGGAGACATCAGCCCCAGCATTTT.

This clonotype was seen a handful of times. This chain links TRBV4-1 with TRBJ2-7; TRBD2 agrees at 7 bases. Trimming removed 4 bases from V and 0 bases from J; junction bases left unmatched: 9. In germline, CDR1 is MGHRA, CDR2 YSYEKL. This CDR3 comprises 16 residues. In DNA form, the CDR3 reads TGCGCCAGCAGCCGCATACTAGCGCCCTACTCCTACGAGCAGTACTTC. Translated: CASSRILAPYSYEQYF.

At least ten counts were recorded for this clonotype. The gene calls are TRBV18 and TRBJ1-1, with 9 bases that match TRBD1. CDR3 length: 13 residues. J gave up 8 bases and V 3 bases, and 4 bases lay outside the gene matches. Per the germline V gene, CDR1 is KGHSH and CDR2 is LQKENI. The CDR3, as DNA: TGTGCCAGCTCACCTTCGGACAGGGGAGAAGCTTTCTTT. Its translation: CASSPSDRGEAFF.

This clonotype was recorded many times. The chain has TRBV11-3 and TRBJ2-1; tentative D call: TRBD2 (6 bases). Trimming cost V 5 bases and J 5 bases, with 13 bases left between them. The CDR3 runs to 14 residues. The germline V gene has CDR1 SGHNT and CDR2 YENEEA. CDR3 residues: CASSAGLLNNEQFF. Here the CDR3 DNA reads TGTGCCAGCAGCGCGGGACTTCTGAACAATGAGCAGTTCTTC.

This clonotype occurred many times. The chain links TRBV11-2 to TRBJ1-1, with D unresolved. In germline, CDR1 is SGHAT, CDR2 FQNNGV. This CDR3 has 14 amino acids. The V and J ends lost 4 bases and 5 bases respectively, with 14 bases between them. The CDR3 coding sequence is TGTGCCAGCAGCTCGGTCCCGGCGGAGACTGAAGCTTTCTTT. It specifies CASSSVPAETEAFF.

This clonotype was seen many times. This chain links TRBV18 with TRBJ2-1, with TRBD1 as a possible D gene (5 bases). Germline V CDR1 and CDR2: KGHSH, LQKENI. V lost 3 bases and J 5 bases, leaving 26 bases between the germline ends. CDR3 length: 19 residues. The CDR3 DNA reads TGTGCCAGCTCACCTACTTACTTACAGATCCTAAAGGGGCACAATGAGCAGTTCTTC. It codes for CASSPTYLQILKGHNEQFF.

Here the CDR3 DNA reads TGTGCCAGCCGGACAGGGGAAGCGTACGGGGAGCAGTACTTC. Translation: CASRTGEAYGEQYF. This chain connects TRBV28 to TRBJ2-7; 9 nucleotides line up with TRBD1. The V and J ends lost 8 bases and 7 bases, in that order; junction bases with no gene match: 12. This CDR3 region has 14 residues. Germline loops: CDR1 MDHEN, CDR2 SYDVKM.

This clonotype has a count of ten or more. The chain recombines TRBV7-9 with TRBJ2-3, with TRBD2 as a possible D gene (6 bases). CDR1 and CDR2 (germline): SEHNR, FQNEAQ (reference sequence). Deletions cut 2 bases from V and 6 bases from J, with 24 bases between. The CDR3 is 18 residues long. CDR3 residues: CASSLMLIRDSARDTQYF. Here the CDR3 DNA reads TGTGCCAGCAGCTTAATGTTAATCAGGGACTCCGCTCGGGATACGCAGTATTTT.

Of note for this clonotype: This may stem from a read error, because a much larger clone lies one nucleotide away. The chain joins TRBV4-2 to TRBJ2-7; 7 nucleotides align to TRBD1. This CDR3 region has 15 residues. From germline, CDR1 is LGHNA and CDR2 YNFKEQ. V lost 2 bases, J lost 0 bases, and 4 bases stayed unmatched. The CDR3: CASSQPGQSSYEQYF. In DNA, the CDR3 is TGTGCCAGCAGCCAACCGGGACAGAGCTCCTACGAGCAGTACTTC.

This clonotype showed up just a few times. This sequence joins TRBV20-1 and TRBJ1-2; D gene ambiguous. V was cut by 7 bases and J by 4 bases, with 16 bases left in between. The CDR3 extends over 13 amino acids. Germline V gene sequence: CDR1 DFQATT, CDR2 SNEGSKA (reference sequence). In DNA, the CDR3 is TGCAGTGTCCCGCCAATGGGCGGCTATGGCTACACCTTC. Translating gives CSVPPMGGYGYTF.